The TCR beta chain under discussion was sequenced for a study of T cell responses to AZD1222 COVID-19 vaccine. Regarding the study as a whole: Distributed over spike, vaccine-associated CD4 TCRs predominated at 160-218 and 743-854. A rise in Spike-specific TCR breadth and depth followed two AZD1222 doses. In all cases, repertoires were sampled only after the peak T cell response.

TCRdb keeps only in-frame clones here, not all; method: immunoSEQ multiplex PCR. The sample lists roughly 70,000 clones, about four fifths occurring once. V shed 1 base, J shed 3 bases, and the junction held 5 bases outside the gene matches. CDR1 and CDR2 from the germline V gene are LGHNA and YSLEER. The CDR3 length is 16 residues. This clone was recorded once. Its antigen is currently unknown. This TCR was sampled from an adult in good health. The chain has TRBV4-3 and TRBJ1-1, with 10 bases matching TRBD1. Sequencing used peripheral blood, obtained on day 0 of AZD1222 vaccination. The CDR3 reads CASSQGPGTGDTEAFF. The DNA of the CDR3 is TGCGCCAGCAGCCAAGGTCCCGGGACAGGGGACACTGAAGCTTTCTTT.